This T cell receptor beta chain stems from a study of blood T cell repertoires in COVID-19 (dated by TCRdb to the early 2020s). Regarding the complete study: Samples covering the acute and convalescent phases of COVID-19 were provided by collaborators in the United States, Italy and Spain. The prospective study material was composed of cDNA or gDNA derived from T cells, B-cell-depleted T cells, or PBMCs. Subjects who had been exposed to COVID-19, were actively infected with it, or had recovered from it provided the deeply sampled blood TCRbeta repertoires that made up the dataset. A freely available public database, intended as a resource for researchers studying the immune response to SARS-CoV-2, is where the repertoires were released. The samples were drawn from two sources: the first 160 participants of the ongoing ImmuneRACE study, and about 1,300 subjects contributed by 6 global collaborators. A de-identified subject ID, COVID-19 status, age in years and sex were almost always included in the sample metadata. Where available, HLA class I and class II types were taken from metadata supplied by the sample provider and were not determined by assay-based typing. Study-wide findings and limitations: The amount of clinical and demographic metadata varied by source and participant and was provided uncurated.

The immunoSEQ Assay, a bias-controlled multiplex PCR, was used to amplify TCRbeta CDR3 regions from genomic DNA. The paper's processing steps were these. The number of nucleated cells in each sample was estimated by amplification of reference gene primers within the assay. Sequence reads were collapsed and filtered to measure the absolute abundance of every unique TCRbeta CDR3 rearrangement. For each sample, productive Simpson clonality was calculated as the square root of Simpson's diversity index over productive rearrangements. The table was pulled from immuneACCESS by TCRdb, which kept in-frame rearrangements only. Such tables lose some clones; where checked, under half of the loss comes from unresolved V genes, and the rest has no known cause. That table furnishes V, J and clone size, whereas the DNA furnished D and trimming. The sample profile shows roughly 400,000 clones; 88% of them were found once. The ten largest clones take up 2% to 2.5% of the sample.

In regard to this clone: It has no known antigen specificity. Within one base of it there is no much larger clone, and no base qualities were kept.

The CDR3 contains 14 residues, cysteine and phenylalanine counted. Of all the DNA, just the CDR3 is kept, 42 bases in frame from base 1. V is cut by 1 base and J by 4 bases, and the space between the germline ends is 10 bases. CDR1 and CDR2 are drawn from the germline V gene (reference sequence): LGHDT, YNNKEL. Enrolling through a virtual design, the prospective study's participants ranged in age from roughly 18 to 90 years and lived across about two dozen United States geographic areas. In the prospective study, cohorts were assigned on the basis of participant-reported clinical history obtained from a screening survey and a study questionnaire. In the prospective study, mobile phlebotomists collected whole blood, serum and a nasopharyngeal or oropharyngeal swab from each participant. Over a roughly 2-month period, participants in the prospective study had the option of providing additional blood draws and questionnaires. Before DNA extraction, prospective study blood samples were shipped either frozen or at room temperature.

Recombination connected TRBV3-1 (or the pseudogene TRBV3-2) to TRBJ1-1; TRBD1 is perhaps the D gene, given 6 matching bases. The specimen sequenced was PBMCs or T cells enriched from blood (not recorded which). This receptor was obtained from a woman in her forties with acute COVID-19. The DNA is TGTGCCAGCAGCCAAGTGGTCAGGGGCACTGAAGCTTTCTTT. Its translation is CASSQVVRGTEAFF.